The 29 T cell receptor beta chains presented below share a single source sample, sequenced in a study of shared clonotypes between healthy human individuals. Assay: immunoSEQ multiplex PCR; the TCRdb copy retains only in-frame clones and omits some. The sample contains 1.5 million to 2.5 million clones, roughly 95% of which appear only once. CD45RO-negative CD8 cells positively selected for CCR7 made up the naive population, which excluded terminally differentiated effector memory CD45RA+ cells. The sample taken for sequencing was naive CD8+ T cells sorted from blood. All receptors derive from a man aged 18 to 29 in good health.

The CDR3 loop reads CASSHRTGAVEQYF. CDR3 coding DNA: TGCGCCAGCAGCCACCGGACAGGGGCGGTCGAGCAGTACTTC. The chain has TRBV4-1 and TRBJ2-7; TRBD1 matches at 9 bases. J lost 6 bases, V lost 3 bases, and 6 bases had no gene match. The CDR3 spans 14 residues. CDR1 and CDR2 (germline): MGHRA, YSYEKL.

The rearrangement joins TRBV29-1 to TRBJ1-1, with 7 bases lining up with TRBD1. The J segment lost 8 bases and the V segment lost 4 bases, leaving 4 bases of the junction unmatched. The length of the CDR3 is 11 residues. The germline CDR1 and CDR2 sequences are SQVTM and ANQGSEA. The CDR3 DNA follows: TGCAGCGTTGTGAGACAGGGCGAAGCTTTCTTT. It encodes CSVVRQGEAFF.

Concerning this clone: Other DNA sequences in the same sample also yield this CDR3. The V and J genes are TRBV15 and TRBJ2-7; D remains unclear. Germline V gene sequence: CDR1 LNHNV, CDR2 YYDKDF (reference sequence). There are 15 residues in the CDR3. The germline V and J ends were trimmed by 1 base and 0 bases, with 10 bases remaining between them. The CDR3 here is CATSRGPESSYEQYF. CDR3 DNA sequence: TGTGCCACCAGCAGAGGGCCAGAGAGCTCCTACGAGCAGTACTTC.

The table lists this clone with a count of one. Other nucleotide sequences in the sample specify the same CDR3. The rearrangement links TRBV7-9 to TRBJ2-1; perhaps TRBD2 as D (5 bases). The germline V gene encodes CDR1 SEHNR and CDR2 FQNEAQ (reference sequence). Trimming removed 1 base at V and 0 bases at J, with 10 bases between. The CDR3 is 16 amino acids. The CDR3 is CASSLGEGSSYNEQFF. CDR3 nucleotides: TGTGCCAGCAGCTTAGGTGAGGGTAGCTCCTACAATGAGCAGTTCTTC.

In DNA form, the CDR3 reads TGTGCCAGCAGTCCAGATAATGTCGTGGTCGACGAGCAGTACTTC. It specifies CASSPDNVVVDEQYF. V and J are TRBV28 and TRBJ2-7; D unresolved. This CDR3 comprises 15 residues. Germline V gene data show CDR1 as MDHEN and CDR2 as SYDVKM. V lost 5 bases and J lost 5, with 19 bases in between. The full variable domain, rest sourced from reference TRBV28 and TRBJ2-7, is DVKVTQSSRYLVKRTGEKVFLECVQDMDHENMFWYRQDPGLGLRLIYFSYDVKMKEKGDIPEGYSVSREKKERFSLILESASTNQTSMYLCASSPDNVVVDEQYFGPGTRLTVT.

The chain is built from TRBV4-1 and TRBJ2-1; possible D gene TRBD2, 6 bases. CDR3 length: 13 residues. Germline-derived CDR1 and CDR2 are MGHRA and YSYEKL. Trimming took off 0 bases at V and 10 bases at J, with 10 bases between the two ends. As DNA, the CDR3 is TGCGCCAGCAGCCAAGAGCCGGGAGTGGAGCAGTTCTTC. It codes for CASSQEPGVEQFF.

As regards this clone: A read error may account for a junction end that differs from germline. The chain couples TRBV30 to TRBJ1-1; no definite D call. This CDR3 is built from 14 residues. Germline assignment: CDR1 GTSNPN and CDR2 SVGIG (reference sequence). CDR3 residues: CAWIYESGNAEAFF. The DNA for the CDR3 is TGTGCCTGGATCTATGAATCGGGGAACGCTGAAGCTTTCTTT.

The chain uses TRBV5-6 and TRBJ1-5; D gene uncertain. The germline V and J ends were trimmed by 4 bases and 6 bases, with 11 bases remaining between them. CDR1 and CDR2 (germline): SGHDT, YYEEEE. The CDR3 runs to 13 residues. The CDR3 spells CASSKTAGQPQHF. CDR3 nucleotide sequence: TGTGCCAGCAGCAAAACCGCGGGTCAGCCCCAGCATTTT.

The chain couples TRBV4-1 to TRBJ2-1, with a tentative D call TRBD2 (5 bases). CDR1 MGHRA and CDR2 YSYEKL come from the germline V gene. Deletions cut 1 base from V and 2 bases from J, with 12 bases between. The CDR3 length is 16 residues. CDR3 DNA sequence: TGCGCCAGCAGCCAAGTAGAGGGAGCTGCCTACAATGAGCAGTTCTTC. Translated: CASSQVEGAAYNEQFF.

V is TRBV18 and J is TRBJ1-1, with D perhaps matching TRBD1 (5 bases). Between the trimmed V and J ends, which lost 0 bases and 3 bases, there was a span of 17 bases. The CDR3 is 17 amino acids. Germline CDR1 KGHSH, CDR2 LQKENI. Written as DNA, the CDR3 is TGTGCCAGCTCACCACCTTTGGGGGAGGTCGGGTACACTGAAGCTTTCTTT. Amino acids: CASSPPLGEVGYTEAFF.

The chain is built from TRBV19 and TRBJ1-5; the match to TRBD1 covers 8 bases. Trimming took 5 bases from V and 7 from J; bases not matched to a gene: 7. This CDR3 region has 14 residues. CDR1 LNHDA and CDR2 SQIVND come from the germline V gene (reference sequence). CDR3 amino acids: CASSPRQGWQPQHF. The CDR3 DNA is TGTGCCAGTAGTCCCCGACAGGGGTGGCAGCCCCAGCATTTT.

V usage is TRBV27 and J usage is TRBJ2-5; TRBD1 agrees at 9 bases. CDR1 MNHEY and CDR2 SMNVEV come from the germline V gene (reference sequence). The CDR3 contains 15 residues. Unmatched junction bases numbered 6, after V lost 5 bases and J lost 2 bases. DNA of the CDR3: TGTGCCAGCAGTCTAGGGACAGGGATGCAAGAGACCCAGTACTTC. Protein sequence: CASSLGTGMQETQYF.

The sample holds one count of this clone. Additional DNA sequences in this sample encode the identical CDR3. The chain combines TRBV9 with TRBJ1-2; 7 bases fit TRBD1. J lost 3 bases, V lost 1 base, and 0 bases had no gene match. The CDR3 has 13 amino acids. Germline assignment: CDR1 SGDLS and CDR2 YYNGEE. The CDR3 here is CASSVTGDYGYTF. CDR3 DNA sequence: TGTGCCAGCAGCGTAACAGGGGACTATGGCTACACCTTC.

Points on this clone: This same CDR3 is encoded by further DNA sequences in the sample. This chain connects TRBV6-5 to TRBJ2-7, with TRBD2 matching over 11 bases. V dropped 0 bases and J dropped 1; count of bases not matched to a gene: 2. The CDR3 runs 16 residues. Looked up from germline, CDR1 is MNHEY and CDR2 is SVGAGI. The CDR3 sequence is CASSYSTSGSSYEQYF. The CDR3 DNA follows: TGTGCCAGCAGTTACTCTACTAGCGGGAGTTCCTACGAGCAGTACTTC.

This chain links TRBV10-1 with TRBJ2-7, with TRBD1 matching over 9 bases. CDR3 length: 15 residues. The J segment lost 7 bases and the V segment lost 0 bases, leaving 7 bases of the junction unmatched. The germline gives CDR1 WNHNN, CDR2 SYGVQD (reference sequence). CDR3 loop: CASSESGQGFREQYF. The CDR3 DNA reads as TGCGCCAGCAGTGAGTCGGGACAGGGCTTTCGGGAGCAGTACTTC.

The count of this clone is one. The gene calls are TRBV11-2 and TRBJ2-2, with D unresolved. Trimming stripped 2 bases from V and 3 bases from J, with 7 bases between. The CDR3 is 14 residues long. Germline CDR1 is SGHAT and CDR2 is FQNNGV. The CDR3 nucleotides are TGTGCCAGCAGCTTATGGTTAGACACCGGGGAGCTGTTTTTT. This gives the protein CASSLWLDTGELFF.

With respect to this clone: One end of the junction fails to match germline, which may point to a read error. V gene TRBV6-5 combines with J gene TRBJ1-2; 7 positions match TRBD1. Germline V gene lookup returns CDR1 MNHEY and CDR2 SVGAGI. This CDR3 is 14 amino acids long. This CDR3 is CASSMTGSVDRSVF. The CDR3 DNA is TGTGCCAGCAGCATGACAGGGTCGGTCGATCGAAGTGTTTTC.

The count of this clone is one. The chain combines TRBV28 with TRBJ2-7, with 7 positions matching TRBD1. V trimming: 7 bases; J trimming: 1 base; junction bases outside the gene matches: 10. This CDR3 spans 15 amino acids. The germline V gene encodes CDR1 MDHEN and CDR2 SYDVKM. CDR3: CASILSRDRSYEQYF. CDR3 nucleotide sequence: TGTGCCAGCATTCTCTCCCGGGACAGATCCTACGAGCAGTACTTC.

The chain recombines TRBV7-2 with TRBJ2-7; D is unclear. V was pared by 2 bases and J by 4 bases, with 9 bases between. CDR1 is SGHTA and CDR2 is FQGNSA in the germline V gene. CDR3 length equals 13 residues. The CDR3 bases are TGTGCCAGCAGCTTATTGGGATGGTACGAGCAGTACTTC. Its translation is CASSLLGWYEQYF.

This clone was seen just once. This chain joins TRBV11-2 and TRBJ2-2, with D possibly matching TRBD1 (6 bases). The CDR3 has 18 residues. V lost 7 bases and J lost 0, with 21 bases in between. Germline values: CDR1 SGHAT, CDR2 FQNNGV. CDR3 residues: CASTEHWGLDSNTGELFF. The CDR3 DNA reads TGTGCCAGCACCGAACATTGGGGGCTTGACTCGAACACCGGGGAGCTGTTTTTT. Based on the CDR3 plus reference TRBV11-2 and TRBJ2-2, the full variable domain is EAGVAQSPRYKIIEKRQSVAFWCNPISGHATLYWYQQILGQGPKLLIQFQNNGVVDDSQLPKDRFSAERLKGVDSTLKIQPAKLEDSAVYLCASTEHWGLDSNTGELFFGEGSRLTVL.

This chain links TRBV7-2 with TRBJ2-7; D perhaps matches TRBD2 (5 bases). The CDR3 has 14 residues. The germline gives CDR1 SGHTA, CDR2 FQGNSA. Trimming stripped 2 bases from V and 1 base from J, with 9 bases between. The CDR3 spells CASSLRGGSYEQYF. CDR3 bases: TGTGCCAGCAGCTTACGGGGTGGGTCCTACGAGCAGTACTTC.

The chain is built from TRBV5-4 and TRBJ2-3; TRBD1 might be the D (6 bases). V lost 4 bases and J 5 bases, leaving 14 bases between the germline ends. Germline V gene sequence: CDR1 SGHNT, CDR2 YYREEE (reference sequence). The CDR3 has 14 residues. Here the CDR3 reads CASSIQGGGDTQYF. For the CDR3, the DNA is TGTGCCAGCAGCATACAGGGTGGGGGAGATACGCAGTATTTT.

This rearrangement joins TRBV19 to TRBJ1-2; D is ambiguous. Germline V gene data show CDR1 as LNHDA and CDR2 as SQIVND (reference sequence). This CDR3 region has 16 residues. The V gene lost 3 bases and the J gene lost 7 bases, with 21 bases spanning the gap. The CDR3 is CASSIVLVGSVPGYTF. For the CDR3, the DNA is TGTGCCAGTAGTATCGTTCTTGTGGGGTCGGTACCTGGCTACACCTTC.

The J gene is TRBJ2-3, the V gene TRBV28; TRBD1 agrees at 7 bases. Germline V gene sequence: CDR1 MDHEN, CDR2 SYDVKM. Unmatched junction bases numbered 7, after V lost 2 bases and J lost 2 bases. This CDR3 comprises 16 residues. The CDR3 nucleotides read TGTGCCAGCAGTTTAGAAGGGGGCCTATACACAGATACGCAGTATTTT. It codes for CASSLEGGLYTDTQYF.

Worth noting for this clone: Other nucleotide sequences in the sample specify the same CDR3. CDR3 in amino acids: CASSLARDYEQYF. The CDR3 DNA sequence: TGTGCCAGCAGCTTAGCAAGGGACTACGAGCAGTACTTC. This chain links TRBV11-2 with TRBJ2-7; D is unresolved. Germline CDR1 SGHAT, CDR2 FQNNGV. V gave up 1 base and J gave up 3 bases, with 7 bases separating them. The CDR3 has 13 amino acids.

V is TRBV27 and J is TRBJ2-7, with D possibly being TRBD2 (6 bases). Trimming removed 0 bases at V and 6 bases at J, with 12 bases between. Germline CDR1 is MNHEY and CDR2 is SMNVEV (reference sequence). The length of the CDR3 is 14 residues. CDR3 DNA sequence: TGTGCCAGCAGTTTATCGGAGGGCTCGGGCGAGCAGTACTTC. It translates to CASSLSEGSGEQYF.

This sequence joins TRBV21-1 and TRBJ2-7; the table gives TRBD2 as D, unverified against the DNA. TRBV21-1 is a listed pseudogene. This CDR3 comprises 16 residues. CDR3 region: CASSKVRLAGSYEQYF. The CDR3 DNA reads TGTGCCAGCAGCAAAGTACGGCTAGCGGGCTCCTACGAGCAGTACTTC.

The chain has TRBV6-5 and TRBJ2-2; D is ambiguous. The V end lost 2 bases, the J end lost 5 bases, and 9 bases lay between the germline ends. The CDR3 has 14 amino acids. Per the germline V gene, CDR1 is MNHEY and CDR2 is SVGAGI. CDR3 sequence: CASSYNTMTGELFF. CDR3 coding DNA: TGTGCCAGCAGTTACAACACTATGACCGGGGAGCTGTTTTTT.

V and J are TRBV27 and TRBJ2-4; 7 nucleotides agree with TRBD2. V dropped 7 bases and J dropped 12; count of bases not matched to a gene: 12. Germline CDR1 and CDR2: MNHEY and SMNVEV (reference sequence). The CDR3 loop spans 13 amino acids. The CDR3 DNA is TGTGCCAGCAAACCGGGGGAGGGAAGTGCTCAGTACTTC. It yields the protein CASKPGEGSAQYF.